This TCR beta chain was captured in a study of T cell responses to AZD1222 COVID-19 vaccine (dated by TCRdb to about 2021). With regard to the full study: A total of 230 to 250 trial participants underwent TCR sequencing, of whom roughly 210 had received two doses of AZD1222 and 26 had received two doses of the MenACWY control vaccine. Enrollment into the trials was organized by age into subgroups of 18-55, 56-69 and 70-plus years, and those subgroups contained about 160, 30 and 59 TCR-sequenced participants, respectively. Paper-wide results and their limitations: Nearly half of unique spike-specific TCRs reportedly recognized epitopes outside regions mutated in the B.1.351 and B.1.1.7 variants. Only a handful of AZD1222 recipients were SARS-CoV-2 seropositive at baseline, limiting conclusions about previously exposed vaccinees. CD4 TCRs associated with the vaccine covered the entire spike protein, and the dominant responses were in regions 160-218 and 743-854. Spike-specific TCR breadth and depth rose significantly after two AZD1222 doses compared with day 0 and with MenACWY recipients. In the small 56-69-year group, the increase in depth fell short of significance, most likely because of low power. Because no samples from the day 14 peak response were available, repertoires could be characterized only after the peak T cell response. Participants were mostly white British, with more females than males. The authors suggested clonal diversity may have been underestimated.

Worth noting for this clone: Its antigen remains undetermined. No much larger clone is present one base from it, and per-base qualities are unavailable.

The sample's time point label, decoded: baseline before first vaccination. According to the study, the label for this sample's treatment or condition signals: meningococcal conjugate vaccine given as trial control. The vaccinee samples were drawn from two UK trials, COV001 and COV002, one of which was a single-blind randomized controlled phase 2/3 trial testing AZD1222 (ChAdOx1 nCoV-19) in healthy adults. For TCRbeta chain sequencing, PBMC samples from trial participants were taken at day 0 and at day 28 after the second dose. The CDR3 measures 14 amino acids from cysteine to phenylalanine. The kept DNA is CDR3 alone, 42 bases in frame from the first base. V is shortened by 2 bases, J by 2 bases, and the region joining them spans 7 bases. The germline V gene sets CDR1 to KGHSY and CDR2 to FQNENV. The CDR3 regions of human TCRbeta chains were subjected to immunosequencing. Per the authors' processing: TCRs in the repertoires were compared against a reference library of SARS-CoV-2-specific TCRs that had been generated with the MIRA antigen-specificity platform. Breadth was defined as the fraction of unique TCRs that were SARS-CoV-2-associated. Depth was defined as the fraction of total T cells that were SARS-CoV-2-associated. Using the MIRA data, each spike-specific TCR was assigned both to the spike region to which the TCR was reactive and to a CD4 or CD8 class. Log10-transformed breadth and depth values were compared by one-way ANOVA with Sidak's multiple comparisons tests. TCRdb retrieved this table from immuneACCESS and kept in-frame rearrangements only. Not all clones are present; in checked studies, unresolved V genes account for under half, and no reason is known for the remainder. V and J calls plus clone size are reproduced from that table; the DNA served to infer D and trimming. The sample records 120,000 to 150,000 clones, 88% of which are singletons. Jointly, the top ten make up more than 3% of the sample.

Sequenced here: peripheral blood, sampled on day 0 of MenACWY control vaccination. This TCR was sampled from an adult in good health. In this chain, TRBV16 is recombined with TRBJ1-5; no D gene is confidently identified. Here is the DNA: TGTGCCAGCAGCCAAGGGTTGGGCAATCAGCCCCAGCATTTT. Its amino acids are CASSQGLGNQPQHF.